Below, 31 T cell receptor beta chains from the same sample are listed, as sequenced in a study of blood T cell repertoires in COVID-19. Profiling relied on immunoSEQ multiplex PCR, and the TCRdb table lists in-frame clones only, not all of them. The sample shows 20,000 to 25,000 clones, 65% to 90% of them seen only once. Sequenced material: peripheral blood. The receptors shown here come from a man in his 70s with acute or convalescent COVID-19.

The gene calls are TRBV11-3 and TRBJ1-6; D may be TRBD1 (5 bases). V gave up 3 bases and J gave up 6 bases, with 9 bases separating them. The germline V gene has CDR1 SGHNT and CDR2 YENEEA. The CDR3 runs 14 residues. CDR3 region: CASSLGGSNSPLHF. The CDR3 DNA reads TGTGCCAGCAGCTTGGGGGGGAGTAATTCACCCCTCCACTTT.

This clone was recorded a few times. J is TRBJ1-2 and V is TRBV4-1; 8 positions match TRBD1. CDR3 length: 15 amino acids. Per germline, CDR1 MGHRA and CDR2 YSYEKL. V shed 3 bases and J 4 bases; nucleotides not matched to a gene: 7. The CDR3 spells CASSQGDRSGYGYTF. CDR3 DNA: TGCGCCAGCAGCCAGGGGGACAGGTCAGGCTATGGCTACACCTTC.

The chain links TRBV2 to TRBJ2-7, with D unclear. CDR1 is SNHLY and CDR2 is FYNNEI in the germline V gene. Trimming pared 7 bases from V and 3 bases from J, leaving 7 bases between. This CDR3 is 11 amino acids long. The CDR3, as DNA: TGTGCCAGCACACAGCTCTACGAGCAGTACTTC. Translated, it gives CASTQLYEQYF.

The V and J genes are TRBV12-3 or TRBV12-4 and TRBJ1-1; 7 nucleotides match TRBD1. CDR3 length: 13 amino acids. The ends lost 6 bases at V and 5 bases at J; junction bases unmatched: 6. The CDR3 loop is CASSRTGKTEAFF. The CDR3 bases are TGTGCCAGCAGCCGGACAGGCAAGACTGAAGCTTTCTTT.

CDR3 sequence reads: CASRRQGLDEKLFF. The CDR3 bases are TGTGCCAGCAGACGACAGGGGTTAGATGAAAAACTGTTTTTT. The chain links TRBV6-5 to TRBJ1-4, with 8 bases identical to TRBD1. The CDR3 covers 14 residues. CDR1 is MNHEY, CDR2 SVGAGI, per germline. The V gene end was trimmed by 6 bases and the J gene end by 6 bases; junction bases not matched to a gene: 6.

J is TRBJ2-3 and V is TRBV5-4; D call uncertain. The CDR3 runs 13 residues. Trimming took 4 bases from V and 0 from J, leaving 6 bases between them. Per the germline V gene, CDR1 is SGHNT and CDR2 is YYREEE (reference sequence). The CDR3 DNA sequence: TGTGCCAGCAGCCCCCAAAGCACAGATACGCAGTATTTT. Translating it yields CASSPQSTDTQYF.

J is TRBJ1-2 and V is TRBV20-1; tentative D call: TRBD1 (6 bases). The length of the CDR3 is 13 residues. The V gene's germline CDR1 is DFQATT and CDR2 SNEGSKA (reference sequence). The V gene lost 3 bases and the J gene lost 2 bases, with 10 bases spanning the gap. The DNA for the CDR3 is TGCAGTGCTAGTGACAGGCAAAACTATGGCTACACCTTC. Translated: CSASDRQNYGYTF.

The chain carries TRBV10-1 and TRBJ1-3; 9 bases align to TRBD1. J gave up 3 bases and V 6 bases, and 6 bases lay outside the gene matches. The CDR3 extends over 15 amino acids. Germline V gives CDR1 WNHNN, CDR2 SYGVQD (reference sequence). Written as DNA, the CDR3 is TGCGCCAGCAGCCCCGGGACAGGGATTGGAAACACCATATATTTT. Protein sequence: CASSPGTGIGNTIYF.

This clone was found once. The chain employs TRBV7-2 and TRBJ1-4; 10 nucleotides agree with TRBD1. CDR1 is SGHTA, CDR2 FQGNSA, per germline. The trim removed 1 base at V and 8 bases at J, leaving 7 bases unmatched. This CDR3 comprises 16 residues. CDR3 amino acids: CASSLVGGTGAEKLFF. In DNA, the CDR3 is TGTGCCAGCAGCTTAGTAGGTGGGACAGGGGCAGAAAAACTGTTTTTT.

The chain joins TRBV19 to TRBJ1-5; the match to TRBD1 covers 7 bases. Per germline, CDR1 LNHDA and CDR2 SQIVND (reference sequence). The CDR3 loop spans 13 amino acids. Germline trimming cut 4 bases from V and 6 bases from J; bases unmatched to any gene: 3. CDR3 in DNA: TGTGCCAGTAGTAACCGACAGGGTCAGCCCCAGCATTTT. The encoded protein is CASSNRQGQPQHF.

The chain uses TRBV30 and TRBJ2-1; D gene unclear. Trimming shortened V by 4 bases and J by 0 bases, and 13 bases separated the two germline ends. The germline V gene has CDR1 GTSNPN and CDR2 SVGIG (reference sequence). This CDR3 comprises 15 residues. The CDR3, as DNA: TGTGCCTGGAACCTAGGCGATTACTCCTACAATGAGCAGTTCTTC. This sequence encodes CAWNLGDYSYNEQFF.

The rearrangement joins TRBV5-8 to TRBJ1-6; tentatively, D is TRBD1 (5 bases). The V and J ends lost 0 bases and 5 bases respectively, with 6 bases between them. The CDR3 covers 14 residues. Germline V lookup: CDR1 SGHTS, CDR2 YDEGEE. CDR3 amino acids: CASSLEGHNSPLHF. Written as DNA, the CDR3 is TGTGCCAGCAGCTTGGAGGGGCATAATTCACCCCTCCACTTT.

The chain employs TRBV7-2 and TRBJ2-3; TRBD2 agrees at 7 bases. CDR3 length: 16 amino acids. Germline loops: CDR1 SGHTA, CDR2 FQGNSA. J lost 2 bases, V lost 1 base, and 6 bases had no gene match. The DNA for the CDR3 is TGTGCCAGCAGCTTAGATGGGGGGGAGCTCACAGATACGCAGTATTTT. Its translation: CASSLDGGELTDTQYF.

A few counts support this clone. The chain has TRBV9 and TRBJ2-1; 7 nucleotides line up with TRBD2. With 4 bases clipped from V and 7 bases from J, the junction kept 8 bases outside the gene matches. Germline loops: CDR1 SGDLS, CDR2 YYNGEE. The CDR3 sequence is 14 residues long. CDR3 in DNA: TGTGCCAGCAGCCTCCGAACCGGGGGGAATGAGCAGTTCTTC. As protein: CASSLRTGGNEQFF.

This chain links TRBV3-1 (or the pseudogene TRBV3-2) with TRBJ1-5; D perhaps matches TRBD1 (6 bases). This CDR3 has 15 amino acids. With 6 bases removed from V and 4 bases from J, the gap between germline ends came to 16 bases. Germline V gene lookup returns CDR1 LGHDT and CDR2 YNNKEL (reference sequence). The CDR3 bases are TGTGCCAGCAGACAAACAGGGCGACGAAATCAGCCCCAGCATTTT. Amino acid sequence: CASRQTGRRNQPQHF.

The chain employs TRBV12-3 or TRBV12-4 and TRBJ2-2; 7 positions agree with TRBD1. V shed 5 bases, J shed 8 bases, and the junction held 5 bases outside the gene matches. The CDR3 is 13 residues long. For the CDR3, the DNA is TGTGCCAGCAGTGCGGACAGGCCAGGGGAGCTGTTTTTT. Amino acids: CASSADRPGELFF.

The chain employs TRBV19 and TRBJ1-1; 12 bases map to TRBD1. CDR1 and CDR2 (germline): LNHDA, SQIVND (reference sequence). CDR3 length: 16 residues. The trim removed 6 bases at V and 7 bases at J, leaving 12 bases unmatched. This CDR3 reads CASSSKGTGGWIEAFF. The CDR3, as DNA: TGTGCCAGTAGCTCTAAAGGGACAGGGGGCTGGATTGAAGCTTTCTTT.

This clone was detected only a few times. The chain has TRBV7-9 and TRBJ1-2; D is unclear. Germline V gives CDR1 SEHNR, CDR2 FQNEAQ (reference sequence). Trimming took 4 bases from V and 2 from J, leaving 11 bases between them. The length of the CDR3 is 14 residues. In nucleotides, the CDR3 is TGTGCCAGCAGCTCCGCGGGTTTGAACTATGGCTACACCTTC. Translation: CASSSAGLNYGYTF.

This chain links TRBV19 with TRBJ2-5; the match to TRBD1 covers 8 bases. The ends lost 4 bases at V and 5 bases at J; junction bases unmatched: 3. The CDR3 has 13 residues. In germline, CDR1 is LNHDA, CDR2 SQIVND (reference sequence). The CDR3 DNA reads TGTGCCAGTAGTAAGGACAGGGAGGAGACCCAGTACTTC. This gives the protein CASSKDREETQYF. Together with reference TRBV19 and TRBJ2-5, the CDR3 gives the full variable domain: DGGITQSPKYLFRKEGQNVTLSCEQNLNHDAMYWYRQDPGQGLRLIYYSQIVNDFQKGDIAEGYSVSREKKESFPLTVTSAQKNPTAFYLCASSKDREETQYFGPGTRLLVL.

V and J are TRBV6-1 and TRBJ1-5; the D is unclear. The V gene's germline CDR1 is MNHNS and CDR2 SASEGT. The germline V and J ends were trimmed by 2 bases and 0 bases, with 14 bases remaining between them. The CDR3 consists of 17 residues. CDR3 sequence reads: CASSELQEVVSNQPQHF. DNA of the CDR3: TGTGCCAGCAGTGAACTTCAAGAGGTAGTTAGCAATCAGCCCCAGCATTTT.

V gene TRBV6-1 combines with J gene TRBJ2-1; perhaps TRBD1 as D (6 bases). CDR1 and CDR2 from the germline V gene are MNHNS and SASEGT. This CDR3 spans 14 amino acids. Trimming took 3 bases from V and 5 from J, leaving 11 bases between them. In nucleotides, the CDR3 is TGTGCCAGCAGTGACGGACAGCCACACAATGAGCAGTTCTTC. Encoded protein: CASSDGQPHNEQFF.

The gene calls are TRBV7-6 and TRBJ1-3; D is undetermined. This CDR3 has 14 residues. Germline V gene sequence: CDR1 SGHVS, CDR2 FNYEAQ. V lost 4 bases, J lost 0 bases, and 7 bases lay in between. CDR3 amino acids: CASSSDTSGNTIYF. For the CDR3, the DNA is TGTGCCAGCAGCTCTGACACCTCTGGAAACACCATATATTTT.

The chain joins TRBV18 to TRBJ1-5; D perhaps matches TRBD1 (6 bases). This CDR3 spans 15 amino acids. Germline CDR1 is KGHSH and CDR2 is LQKENI. V dropped 6 bases and J dropped 3 bases, with 15 bases sitting between them. In DNA form, the CDR3 reads TGTGCCAGCTCTCAGGGGACGGGAATCAATCAGCCCCAGCATTTT. Translating it yields CASSQGTGINQPQHF.

The rearrangement uses TRBV7-9 and TRBJ1-1; D is perhaps TRBD1 (6 bases). Germline CDR1 is SEHNR and CDR2 is FQNEAQ (reference sequence). The germline V and J ends were trimmed by 10 bases and 4 bases, with 13 bases remaining between them. This CDR3 is 12 amino acids long. The CDR3 DNA reads TGTGCCACGCAGCTGGACAGCACTGAAGCTTTCTTT. This translates into CATQLDSTEAFF.

The rearrangement links TRBV9 to TRBJ1-5; no clear D. Germline V lookup: CDR1 SGDLS, CDR2 YYNGEE. The CDR3 runs to 15 residues. V was cut by 9 bases and J by 6 bases, with 22 bases left in between. In DNA form, the CDR3 reads TGTGCCATCGGGGAGGGCCCTGTACGAACTCAGCCCCAGCATTTT. This codes for CAIGEGPVRTQPQHF.

For the CDR3, the DNA is TGCAGCGTTGAACATCTAAACTATGGCTACACCTTC. Amino acids: CSVEHLNYGYTF. This rearrangement joins TRBV29-1 to TRBJ1-2; D ambiguous. CDR3 length: 12 amino acids. The germline CDR1 and CDR2 sequences are SQVTM and ANQGSEA. With 2 bases removed from V and 2 bases from J, the gap between germline ends came to 6 bases.

The chain links TRBV7-2 to TRBJ1-3; 9 bases fit TRBD1. Germline CDR1 is SGHTA and CDR2 is FQGNSA. Losses at the gene ends were 4 bases for V and 2 bases for J; bases not matched to a gene: 15. This CDR3 has 19 residues. CDR3 in DNA: TGTGCCAGCAGCTCTACCGCACTTCCGGGACAGGGAGCTGGAAACACCATATATTTT. Amino acid sequence: CASSSTALPGQGAGNTIYF.

This rearrangement joins TRBV28 to TRBJ1-2; 8 bases match TRBD1. The V segment lost 2 bases and the J segment 14 bases; nucleotides outside the gene matches: 7. The V gene's germline CDR1 is MDHEN and CDR2 SYDVKM. This CDR3 has 12 residues. CDR3 loop: CASSLQRQGPTF. The CDR3 nucleotides are TGTGCCAGCAGTTTACAAAGACAGGGGCCAACCTTC.

The rearrangement uses TRBV20-1 and TRBJ2-3; no reliable D call. The CDR3 contains 14 residues. V shed 3 bases and J shed 0 bases, with 10 bases lying between them. The V gene's germline CDR1 is DFQATT and CDR2 SNEGSKA (reference sequence). CDR3 protein: CSASQDWSTDTQYF. The CDR3 DNA follows: TGCAGTGCTAGTCAAGACTGGAGCACAGATACGCAGTATTTT.

In its sample, this clone was seen once. The chain combines TRBV6-2 or TRBV6-3 with TRBJ1-5; 9 bases agree with TRBD1. Germline V gene lookup returns CDR1 MNHEY and CDR2 SVGEGT. The length of the CDR3 is 15 residues. J was trimmed by 3 bases and V by 2 bases; bases with no gene match: 2. In DNA, the CDR3 is TGTGCCAGCAGTTACACAGGGGGCTACAATCAGCCCCAGCATTTT. Translated, it gives CASSYTGGYNQPQHF.

V gene TRBV30 combines with J gene TRBJ1-2, with D possibly being TRBD1 (5 bases). CDR1 and CDR2 from the germline V gene are GTSNPN and SVGIG (reference sequence). CDR3 length: 12 amino acids. The CDR3 here is CVQGRRLYGYTF. The DNA of the CDR3 is TGTGTCCAGGGCCGGAGACTCTATGGCTACACCTTC.